This TCR beta chain comes out of a study of neurological immune-mediated disorders. Study context: The study included about 34 multiple sclerosis patients, approximately 30 relapsing-remitting and 3 secondary progressive. Overall study findings and caveats: In HTLV-1-associated myelopathy, TCR clonal expansion was greatest, whereas multiple sclerosis had the least, falling below healthy controls. When the repertoires were sorted by phylogenetic grouping, those of 18 of 34 multiple sclerosis patients ended up in one related-CDR3 cluster, a possible signature.

CDR1 is LGHDT, CDR2 YNNKEL, per germline (reference sequence). J was trimmed by 3 bases and V by 7 bases; bases with no gene match: 5. The CDR3 consists of 13 residues. This clonotype occurred many times. Its antigen is undetermined. The cDNA came from 5'RACE with 10-nucleotide random UMIs. MiXCR was run by TCRdb on the 5' RACE reads, yielding one entry per CDR3 protein. The sample comprises tens of thousands of distinct CDR3 sequences, 4% to 6% of which are singletons, and 6% to 9.5% rests with the top ten. The chain links TRBV3-1 to TRBJ2-7; 8 bases are shared with TRBD2. The sequence was collected from a man aged 18 to 30 with multiple sclerosis. The specimen was PBMCs. The CDR3 reads CASNRAGGYEQYF. The DNA of the CDR3 is TGTGCCAGCAATCGTGCGGGGGGCTACGAGCAGTACTTC.